The T cell receptor beta chain under discussion was sequenced for a study of blood T cell repertoires in COVID-19. The wider study: Samples of COVID-19 (acute and convalescent) were obtained from the United States, Italy and Spain.

Sequenced by immunoSEQ multiplex PCR; TCRdb stores in-frame clones only, minus some. This sample has under 250,000 clones, with almost 85% found just once. V lost 5 bases to trimming and J lost 4 bases, with 14 bases between them. The germline CDR1 and CDR2 sequences are SGHTA and FQGNSA. The CDR3 runs 15 residues. V is TRBV7-2 and J is TRBJ2-2; D unresolved. This clonotype was obtained from a woman between 40 and 55 years old with acute or convalescent COVID-19. The source material was peripheral blood. The CDR3 bases are TGTGCCAGCAGCCTTACTGTCCTTGGCACCGGGGAGCTGTTTTTT. Residues: CASSLTVLGTGELFF.